This paragraph covers one TCR beta chain sequence. The table lists this clone with a few counts. The target of this receptor is not known. Base quality data are lacking; no much larger clone is found one base away. This specimen comes from a study of T cell responses to AZD1222 COVID-19 vaccine (dated by TCRdb to the early 2020s). For context, the study as a whole: AZD1222 recipients given second doses at about 4 weeks or at about 12 weeks were pooled, since spike-specific TCR depth and breadth were not found to differ between the two schedules. TCR sequencing was performed for over 230 trial participants, of whom 200 to 220 were given two doses of AZD1222 and around 25 were given two doses of MenACWY control vaccine. Enrollment into the trials was organized by age into subgroups of 18-55, 56-69 and 70-plus years, and those subgroups contained approximately 150, 30 and 60 TCR-sequenced participants, respectively.

The CDR3 regions of human TCRbeta chains were analyzed by immunosequencing. In the source study's methods: Repertoire TCRs were checked for matches against a reference library of SARS-CoV-2-specific TCRs that had been generated using the MIRA antigen-specificity platform. Breadth was defined as the fraction of unique TCRs that were SARS-CoV-2-associated, and depth was defined as the fraction of total T cells that were SARS-CoV-2-associated. Using the MIRA data, each spike-specific TCR was mapped to the spike region that the TCR reacts to and placed in a CD4 or CD8 class. Log10-transformed breadth and depth values were compared by one-way ANOVA with Sidak's multiple comparisons tests. Imported from immuneACCESS, the table was reduced by TCRdb to in-frame sequences with V and J called. These copies leave out some clones; in studies compared against another copy, an unresolved V gene accounts for under half, and the cause of the remainder is not known. V and J calls and clone size are those listed in that table; D and trimming were worked out from the DNA. In all, the sample holds approximately 120,000 clones, and about 90% of those were seen once. The ten most abundant clones make up 7% to 9% of the sample.

General findings and caveats noted by the study authors: In the small 56-69-year group, the increase in depth fell short of significance, most likely because of low power. Conclusions about previously exposed vaccinees are limited, since just a handful of AZD1222 recipients were seropositive for SARS-CoV-2 at baseline. The vaccine-associated CD4 TCRs covered the entire spike protein, and the dominant responses fell in regions 160-218 and 743-854. Reportedly, close to half of the unique spike-specific TCRs recognized epitopes lying outside the regions that are mutated in the B.1.351 and B.1.1.7 variants. After two AZD1222 doses, both the breadth and the depth of spike-specific TCRs were significantly higher than at day 0 and than in MenACWY recipients. Because no day 14 peak-response samples were available, repertoires were characterized only after the peak T cell response. Participants were mostly white British and included more females than males, and it was suggested by the authors that clonal diversity may have been underestimated.

The intended sense of this specimen's time point label: baseline before first vaccination. The vaccinee samples were drawn from two UK trials, COV001 and COV002, one of which was a single-blind randomized controlled phase 2/3 trial testing AZD1222 (ChAdOx1 nCoV-19) in healthy adults. For TCRbeta chain sequencing, PBMC samples from trial participants were taken at day 0 and at day 28 after the second dose. The CDR3 covers 11 residues, taking in both the cysteine and the phenylalanine. The read is trimmed to its CDR3 DNA, 33 bases read in frame from base 1. Looking up the germline V gene yields CDR1 SQVTM and CDR2 ANQGSEA. Between the V and J ends, shortened by 6 bases and 8 bases respectively, the junction contains 13 bases.

The chain uses TRBV29-1 and TRBJ1-1, and TRBD1 may be the D gene, going by 6 matching bases. The clonotype was recovered from an adult in good health. The sample here was peripheral blood, taken on day 0 of AZD1222 vaccination. The sequenced DNA: TGCAGCGTGGGGACTCAGGGGGAAGCTTTCTTT. Translation gives CSVGTQGEAFF. This CDR3, with the reference TRBV29-1 and TRBJ1-1 proteins standing in past its ends, gives the full variable domain SAVISQKPSRDICQRGTSLTIQCQVDSQVTMMFWYRQQPGQSLTLIATANQGSEATYESGFVIDKFPISRPNLTFSTLTVSNMSPEDSSIYLCSVGTQGEAFFGQGTRLTVV.